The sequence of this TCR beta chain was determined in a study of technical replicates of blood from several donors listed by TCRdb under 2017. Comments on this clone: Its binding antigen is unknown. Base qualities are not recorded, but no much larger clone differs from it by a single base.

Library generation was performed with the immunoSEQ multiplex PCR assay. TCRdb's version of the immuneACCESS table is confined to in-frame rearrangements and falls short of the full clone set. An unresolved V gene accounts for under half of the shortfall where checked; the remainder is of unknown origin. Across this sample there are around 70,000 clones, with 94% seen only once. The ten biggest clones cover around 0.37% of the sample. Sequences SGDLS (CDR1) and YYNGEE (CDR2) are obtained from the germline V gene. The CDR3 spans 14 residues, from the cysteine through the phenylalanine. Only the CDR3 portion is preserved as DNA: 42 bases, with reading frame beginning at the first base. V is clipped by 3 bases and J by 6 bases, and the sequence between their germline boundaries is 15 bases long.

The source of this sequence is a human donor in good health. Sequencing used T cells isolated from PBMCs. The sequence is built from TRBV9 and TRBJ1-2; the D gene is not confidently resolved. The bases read TGTGCCAGCAGCGCCTCCATGCGGCCTGATGGCTACACCTTC. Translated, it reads CASSASMRPDGYTF.